This T cell receptor (beta chain) comes out of a study of memory CD4+ T cells and cytomegalovirus serostatus. Trimming stripped 0 bases from V and 4 bases from J, with 12 bases between. Germline V gene data show CDR1 as LNHDA and CDR2 as SQIVND (reference sequence). The CDR3 runs 15 residues. The sort gate was single viable CD3+CD4+CD8-CD45RO+ cells for memory CD4+ T cells. Serum IgG to CMV pp150, pp28, p38 and p52 defined serostatus. The table came from immunoSEQ multiplex PCR; TCRdb's copy has only in-frame clones and leaves some out. The data contain over 55,000 clones, roughly four fifths of them singletons.

The clonotype comes from an adult in good health and CMV-seronegative. This sequence joins TRBV19 and TRBJ1-2; D not resolved. Sample: memory CD4+ T cells from blood. The CDR3 here is CASSIDFKSGYGYTF. The DNA for the CDR3 is TGTGCCAGTAGTATAGACTTCAAGAGTGGCTATGGCTACACCTTC.